The 8 T cell receptor beta chains listed next were all sequenced from one sample in a study of tumor-infiltrating lymphocytes in glioblastoma multiforme. TCRB libraries came from RNA via three nested multiplex PCR rounds. Each CDR3 protein gets one entry after TCRdb re-called the multiplex PCR reads with MiXCR. The table has about 13,000 distinct CDR3 sequences, around 70% seen once. The sample taken for sequencing was brain tumor tissue. Every receptor here comes from a male donor with glioblastoma.

V and J are TRBV7-8 and TRBJ2-1; 12 bases map to TRBD1. Germline trimming cut 5 bases from V and 10 bases from J; bases unmatched to any gene: 9. Germline V gene sequence: CDR1 SGHVS, CDR2 FQNEAQ. The CDR3 extends over 15 amino acids. The CDR3, as DNA: TGTGCCAGCAGCCTGGGGACAGGGGGCACGGGGGAGCAGTTCTTC. Its translation: CASSLGTGGTGEQFF.

This sequence joins TRBV7-8 and TRBJ1-4; D is unresolved. This CDR3 contains 12 residues. Trimming removed 5 bases from V and 11 bases from J, with 12 bases in between. Looked up from germline, CDR1 is SGHVS and CDR2 is FQNEAQ. CDR3 protein: CASSPSPDKLFF. CDR3 DNA: TGTGCCAGCAGCCCTAGCCCGGATAAACTGTTTTTT.

The table lists this clonotype with many counts. The CDR3 DNA follows: TGTGCCAGCAGCCAAAAAAAAGCGGGAGCCGACGGGAATGAGCAGTTCTTC. Translation gives CASSQKKAGADGNEQFF. V and J are TRBV6-5 and TRBJ2-1, with 8 bases aligning to TRBD2. V shed 6 bases, J shed 7 bases, and the junction held 17 bases outside the gene matches. The CDR3 contains 17 residues. Germline CDR1 and CDR2: MNHEY and SVGAGI.

Comment on this clonotype: The CDR3 does not end in the conserved phenylalanine or tryptophan, so this is likely a read error. The V and J genes are TRBV6-8 and TRBJ1-4; D unresolved. CDR1 and CDR2 from the germline V gene are MNHGY and SAAAGT. The CDR3 sequence is 16 residues long. V gave up 9 bases and J gave up 0 bases, with 17 bases separating them. CDR3 nucleotides: TGTGCCAGGAGCCATCCCCGCCAGACAACTAATGAAAAACTGTTTTGT. Its translation: CARSHPRQTTNEKLFC.

This clonotype turned up a few times. The rearrangement links TRBV2 to TRBJ1-2; no clear D gene. Germline loops: CDR1 SNHLY, CDR2 FYNNEI. The CDR3 covers 13 residues. Trimming pared 4 bases from V and 6 bases from J, leaving 12 bases between. DNA of the CDR3: TGTGCCAGCAGTGTCTATGGGGAGGATGGCTACACCTTC. Amino acid sequence: CASSVYGEDGYTF.

This clonotype was recorded only once. A read error may explain this, as a much larger clone is one base away. The V call is TRBV20-1, the J call TRBJ2-5, with a tentative D call TRBD2 (5 bases). V lost 3 bases and J 4 bases, leaving 12 bases between the germline ends. This CDR3 spans 13 amino acids. Germline assignment: CDR1 DFQATT and CDR2 SNEGSKA (reference sequence). In DNA form, the CDR3 reads TGCAGTGCTAGCGAGTTTGGAGGAGAGACCCAGTACTTC. It is translated as CSASEFGGETQYF.

The chain is built from TRBV4-3 and TRBJ1-2; D not certain. Germline V gives CDR1 LGHNA, CDR2 YSLEER. Trimming removed 0 bases at V and 2 bases at J, with 16 bases between. This CDR3 has 17 residues. CDR3: CASSQEVSQSYNYGYTF. The CDR3, as DNA: TGCGCCAGCAGCCAAGAGGTCTCACAGTCTTACAACTATGGCTACACCTTC.

This clonotype was observed a handful of times. CDR3: CASSFGVAGFADTQYF. CDR3 nucleotides: TGTGCCAGCAGCTTCGGAGTAGCGGGATTCGCAGATACGCAGTATTTT. The chain has TRBV5-6 and TRBJ2-3, with 8 bases aligning to TRBD2. Germline CDR1 reads SGHDT; CDR2 reads YYEEEE. This CDR3 region has 16 residues. V lost 2 bases to trimming and J lost 4 bases; unmatched junction nucleotides: 9.